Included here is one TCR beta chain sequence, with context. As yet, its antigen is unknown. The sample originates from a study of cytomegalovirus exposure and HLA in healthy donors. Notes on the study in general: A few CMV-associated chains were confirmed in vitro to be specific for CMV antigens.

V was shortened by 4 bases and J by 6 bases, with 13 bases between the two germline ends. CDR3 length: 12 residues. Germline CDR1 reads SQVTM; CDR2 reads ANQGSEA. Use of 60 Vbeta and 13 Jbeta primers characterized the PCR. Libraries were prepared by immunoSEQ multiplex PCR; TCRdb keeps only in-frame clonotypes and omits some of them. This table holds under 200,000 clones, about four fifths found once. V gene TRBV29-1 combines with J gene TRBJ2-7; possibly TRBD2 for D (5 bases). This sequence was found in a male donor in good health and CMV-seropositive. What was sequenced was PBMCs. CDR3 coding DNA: TGCAGCGTTGGGGAGACCTCGGGCGAGCAGTACTTC. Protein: CSVGETSGEQYF.